The entry that follows covers one T cell receptor beta chain sequence. Profiled with immunoSEQ multiplex PCR; TCRdb holds only in-frame clones, not every one. The data show 150,000 to 190,000 clones, 90% seen once. V lost 4 bases and J 2 bases, leaving 17 bases between the germline ends. From germline, CDR1 is MNHEY and CDR2 SMNVEV (reference sequence). The CDR3 is made up of 16 amino acids. This specimen belongs to a study of T cell responses to AZD1222 COVID-19 vaccine. This clonotype originated in an adult in good health. The sequencing here drew on peripheral blood, taken on day 0 of AZD1222 vaccination. J is TRBJ1-2 and V is TRBV27; D is undetermined. CDR3 residues: CASSSGLGSQNYGYTF. The CDR3 bases are TGTGCCAGCAGTTCCGGCTTGGGCAGCCAAAACTATGGCTACACCTTC.